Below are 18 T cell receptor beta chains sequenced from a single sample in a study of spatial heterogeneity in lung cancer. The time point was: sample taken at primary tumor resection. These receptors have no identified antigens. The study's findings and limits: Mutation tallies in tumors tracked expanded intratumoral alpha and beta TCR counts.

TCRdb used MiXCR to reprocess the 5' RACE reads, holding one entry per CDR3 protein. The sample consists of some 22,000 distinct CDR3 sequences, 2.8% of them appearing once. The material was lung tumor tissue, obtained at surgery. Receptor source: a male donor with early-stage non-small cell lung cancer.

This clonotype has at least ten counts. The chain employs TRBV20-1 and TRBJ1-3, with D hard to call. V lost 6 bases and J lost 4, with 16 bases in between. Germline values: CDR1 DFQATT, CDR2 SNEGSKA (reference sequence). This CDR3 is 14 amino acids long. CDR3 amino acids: CSALNRGYGNTIYF. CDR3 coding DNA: TGCAGTGCCCTGAATCGGGGTTACGGAAACACCATATATTTT.

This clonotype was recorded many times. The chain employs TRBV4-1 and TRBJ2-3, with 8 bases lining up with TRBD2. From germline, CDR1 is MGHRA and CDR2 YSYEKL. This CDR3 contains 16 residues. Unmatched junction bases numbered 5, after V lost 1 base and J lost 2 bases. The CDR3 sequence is CASSQVLAGITDTQYF. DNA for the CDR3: TGCGCCAGCAGCCAAGTGCTAGCGGGTATCACAGATACGCAGTATTTT.

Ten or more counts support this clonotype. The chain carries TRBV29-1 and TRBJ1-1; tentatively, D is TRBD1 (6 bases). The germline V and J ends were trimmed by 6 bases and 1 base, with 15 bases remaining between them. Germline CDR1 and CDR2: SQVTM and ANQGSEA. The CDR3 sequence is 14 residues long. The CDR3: CSVVNTQGNTEAFF. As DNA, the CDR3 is TGCAGCGTCGTAAATACACAGGGGAACACTGAAGCTTTCTTT.

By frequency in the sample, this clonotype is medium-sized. DNA for the CDR3: TGCGCCAGCAGCGCCGACAGTTACGAGCAGTACTTC. It codes for CASSADSYEQYF. The chain has TRBV5-1 and TRBJ2-7, with a weak D call TRBD1 (5 bases). This CDR3 is 12 amino acids long. The V end was cut by 4 bases, the J end by 4 bases, with 9 bases between. The germline V gene has CDR1 SGHRS and CDR2 YFSETQ.

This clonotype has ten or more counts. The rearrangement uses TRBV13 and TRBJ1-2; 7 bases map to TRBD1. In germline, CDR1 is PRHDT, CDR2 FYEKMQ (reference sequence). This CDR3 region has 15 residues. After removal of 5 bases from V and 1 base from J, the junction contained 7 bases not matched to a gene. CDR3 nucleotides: TGTGCCAGCAGCCGCCGGGACAGTCTTAACTATGGCTACACCTTC. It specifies CASSRRDSLNYGYTF.

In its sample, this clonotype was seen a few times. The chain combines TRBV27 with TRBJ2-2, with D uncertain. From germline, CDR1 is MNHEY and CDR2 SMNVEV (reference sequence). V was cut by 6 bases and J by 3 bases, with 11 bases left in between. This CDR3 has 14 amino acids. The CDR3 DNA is TGTGCCAGCAGGCAATTGAGTGACACCGGGGAGCTGTTTTTT. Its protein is CASRQLSDTGELFF.

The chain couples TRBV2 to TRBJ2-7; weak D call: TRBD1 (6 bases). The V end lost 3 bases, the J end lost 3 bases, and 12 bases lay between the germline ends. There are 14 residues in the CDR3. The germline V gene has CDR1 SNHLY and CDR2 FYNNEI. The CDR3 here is CASSDLSRGYEQYF. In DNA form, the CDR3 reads TGTGCCAGCAGTGACCTGAGCAGGGGCTACGAGCAGTACTTC.

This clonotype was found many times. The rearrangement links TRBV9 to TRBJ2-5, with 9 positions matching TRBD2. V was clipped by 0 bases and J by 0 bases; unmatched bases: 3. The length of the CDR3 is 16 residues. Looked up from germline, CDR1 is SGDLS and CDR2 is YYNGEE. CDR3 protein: CASSVGPSGNQETQYF. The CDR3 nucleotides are TGTGCCAGCAGCGTAGGTCCTAGCGGGAACCAAGAGACCCAGTACTTC.

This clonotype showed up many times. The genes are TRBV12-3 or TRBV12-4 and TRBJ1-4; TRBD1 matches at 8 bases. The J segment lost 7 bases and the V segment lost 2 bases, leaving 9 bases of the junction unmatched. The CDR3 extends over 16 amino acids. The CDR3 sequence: CASSLSRTGLTEKLFF. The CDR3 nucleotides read TGTGCCAGCAGTTTATCCCGGACAGGGCTAACTGAAAAACTGTTTTTT.

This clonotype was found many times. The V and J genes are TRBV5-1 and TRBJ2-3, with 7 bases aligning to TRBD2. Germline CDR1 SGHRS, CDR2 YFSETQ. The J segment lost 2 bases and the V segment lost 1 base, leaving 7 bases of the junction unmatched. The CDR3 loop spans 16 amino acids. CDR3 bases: TGCGCCAGCAGCTTGCGTGTGGGGGGGACCACAGATACGCAGTATTTT. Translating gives CASSLRVGGTTDTQYF. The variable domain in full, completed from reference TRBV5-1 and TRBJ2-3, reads KAGVTQTPRYLIKTRGQQVTLSCSPISGHRSVSWYQQTPGQGLQFLFEYFSETQRNKGNFPGRFSGRQFSNSRSEMNVSTLELGDSALYLCASSLRVGGTTDTQYFGPGTRLTVL.

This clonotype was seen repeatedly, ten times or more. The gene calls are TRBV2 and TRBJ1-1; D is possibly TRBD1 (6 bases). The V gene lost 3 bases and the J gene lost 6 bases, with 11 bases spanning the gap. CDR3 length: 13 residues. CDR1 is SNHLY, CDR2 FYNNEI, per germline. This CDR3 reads CASSDQRGSEAFF. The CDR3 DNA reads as TGTGCCAGCAGTGACCAGAGGGGGTCTGAAGCTTTCTTT.

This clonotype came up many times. The CDR3 loop reads CASSQGIVEAFF. The CDR3 DNA reads as TGTGCCAGCAGCCAAGGAATTGTTGAAGCTTTCTTT. The chain carries TRBV3-1 and TRBJ1-1; D not resolved. The CDR3 contains 12 residues. Germline loops: CDR1 LGHDT, CDR2 YNNKEL (reference sequence). The ends were cut back, 1 base at V and 7 bases at J, with 7 bases in the middle.

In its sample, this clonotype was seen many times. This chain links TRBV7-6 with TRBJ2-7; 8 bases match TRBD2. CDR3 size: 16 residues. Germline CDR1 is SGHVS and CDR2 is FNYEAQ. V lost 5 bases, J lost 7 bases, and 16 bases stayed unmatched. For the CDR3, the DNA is TGTGCCAGCAGCGACGGTCAAAGCGGGAGAGGGTTAGAGCAGTACTTC. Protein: CASSDGQSGRGLEQYF. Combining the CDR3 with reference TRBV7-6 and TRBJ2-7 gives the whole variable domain GAGVSQSPRYKVTKRGQDVALRCDPISGHVSLYWYRQALGQGPEFLTYFNYEAQQDKSGLPNDRFSAERPEGSISTLTIQRTEQRDSAMYRCASSDGQSGRGLEQYFGPGTRLTVT.

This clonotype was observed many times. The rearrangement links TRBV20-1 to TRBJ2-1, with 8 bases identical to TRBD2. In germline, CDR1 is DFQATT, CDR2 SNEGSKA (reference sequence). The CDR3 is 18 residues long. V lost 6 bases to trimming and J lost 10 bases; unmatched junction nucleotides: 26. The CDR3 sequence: CSAARGMAGTRWGGEQFF. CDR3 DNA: TGCAGTGCCGCTAGAGGCATGGCCGGGACTAGGTGGGGCGGGGAGCAGTTCTTC.

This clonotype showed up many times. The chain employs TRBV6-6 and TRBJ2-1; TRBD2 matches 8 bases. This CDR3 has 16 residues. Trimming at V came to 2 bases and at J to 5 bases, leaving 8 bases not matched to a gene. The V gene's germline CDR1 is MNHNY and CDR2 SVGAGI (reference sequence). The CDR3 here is CASSYGREGPHNEQFF. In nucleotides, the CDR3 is TGTGCCAGCAGTTACGGCCGGGAGGGCCCCCACAATGAGCAGTTCTTC.

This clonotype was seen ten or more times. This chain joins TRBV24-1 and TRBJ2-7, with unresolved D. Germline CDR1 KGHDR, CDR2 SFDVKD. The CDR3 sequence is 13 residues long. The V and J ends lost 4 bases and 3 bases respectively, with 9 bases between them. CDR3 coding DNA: TGTGCCACCAGTGACCCCGGCGACTACGAGCAGTACTTC. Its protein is CATSDPGDYEQYF.

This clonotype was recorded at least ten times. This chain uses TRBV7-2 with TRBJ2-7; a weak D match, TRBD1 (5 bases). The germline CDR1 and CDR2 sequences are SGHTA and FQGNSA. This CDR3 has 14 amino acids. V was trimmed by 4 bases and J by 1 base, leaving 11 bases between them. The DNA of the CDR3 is TGTGCCAGCAGCTCAGGAAAGGGGTCCTACGAGCAGTACTTC. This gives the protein CASSSGKGSYEQYF.

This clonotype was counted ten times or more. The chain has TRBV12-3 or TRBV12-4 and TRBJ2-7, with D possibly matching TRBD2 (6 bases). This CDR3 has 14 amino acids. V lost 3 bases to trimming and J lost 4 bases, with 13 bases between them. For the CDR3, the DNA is TGTGCCAGCAGTTTGGACTACGCTTCTTACGAGCAGTACTTC. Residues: CASSLDYASYEQYF.